The sequence of this TCR beta chain was determined in a study of blood T cell repertoires in COVID-19. Study-level information: Samples of COVID-19 (acute and convalescent) were obtained from the United States, Italy and Spain. The cDNA or gDNA used as material had been derived from T cells, B-cell-depleted T cells, or PBMCs.

Germline CDR1 reads MNHEY; CDR2 reads SMNVEV (reference sequence). The CDR3 contains 15 residues. V gave up 5 bases and J gave up 3 bases; unmatched junction bases: 4. In the authors' methods: The authors estimated nucleated cell counts from reference gene primer amplification. The table came from immunoSEQ multiplex PCR; TCRdb's copy has only in-frame clones and leaves some out. The V and J calls and clone size were taken over from that table, and D and trimming were inferred from the DNA. The sample comprises more than 100,000 clones, about 90% of which are singletons, and approximately 3.3% rests with the top ten.

The sequencing input was peripheral blood. The receptor comes from a woman in her sixties with acute or convalescent COVID-19. This rearrangement joins TRBV27 to TRBJ1-5, with 10 bases that match TRBD1. The CDR3 is CASSPRQGANQPQHF. CDR3 in DNA: TGTGCCAGCAGTCCCCGACAGGGGGCCAATCAGCCCCAGCATTTT.